Presented here are 12 T cell receptor beta chains from one specimen sequenced in a study of CD8 T cells in ankylosing spondylitis. Study-wide points: Typical of ankylosing spondylitis blood, it appeared, was a TCR beta motif of roughly eight highly homologous variants.

TCRdb ran MiXCR on the 5' RACE reads and lists one entry per CDR3 protein. This table has 800,000 to 900,000 distinct CDR3 sequences, approximately 12% appearing once. Their recognized antigens are unknown. Sequenced sample: blood, either unsorted or a sorted T cell fraction (not recorded which). The receptors derive from a male donor with ankylosing spondylitis.

In this sample, this clonotype turned up a few times. The V gene is TRBV9, the J gene TRBJ2-2, with D maybe TRBD1 (5 bases). The CDR3 contains 14 residues. Germline CDR1 and CDR2: SGDLS and YYNGEE. V shed 0 bases and J shed 4 bases, with 7 bases lying between them. The CDR3 region has the DNA TGTGCCAGCAGCGTAGAAGGGGTCACCGGGGAGCTGTTTTTT. Its protein product is CASSVEGVTGELFF. Full variable domain (remainder filled in from reference TRBV9 and TRBJ2-2): DSGVTQTPKHLITATGQRVTLRCSPRSGDLSVYWYQQSLDQGLQFLIQYYNGEERAKGNILERFSAQQFPDLHSELNLSSLELGDSALYFCASSVEGVTGELFFGEGSRLTVL.

This clonotype was counted only a few times. J is TRBJ1-5 and V is TRBV20-1; maybe TRBD1 (5 bases). The V and J ends lost 4 bases and 4 bases respectively, with 23 bases between them. The CDR3 runs to 17 residues. Looked up from germline, CDR1 is DFQATT and CDR2 is SNEGSKA (reference sequence). CDR3 sequence reads: CSATPFRDESTNQPQHF. The CDR3 region has the DNA TGCAGTGCTACCCCCTTCAGGGACGAGAGCACAAATCAGCCCCAGCATTTT.

This clonotype was counted a few times. The gene calls are TRBV7-2 and TRBJ2-1; TRBD2 matches at 13 bases. This CDR3 spans 17 amino acids. Germline V lookup: CDR1 SGHTA, CDR2 FQGNSA. Trimming removed 5 bases from V and 4 bases from J; junction bases left unmatched: 8. CDR3 protein: CASSLWTSGSGYNEQFF. DNA for the CDR3: TGTGCCAGCAGCCTTTGGACTAGCGGGAGTGGGTACAATGAGCAGTTCTTC.

This clonotype was counted between two and nine times. The chain combines TRBV12-5 with TRBJ1-1; 7 bases agree with TRBD1. CDR1 and CDR2 from the germline V gene are LGHNT and FRNRAP. Trimming took 5 bases from V and 3 from J; bases not matched to a gene: 6. There are 14 residues in the CDR3. The CDR3 spells CASGPQGGDTEAFF. The CDR3 coding sequence is TGTGCTAGTGGTCCTCAGGGGGGAGACACTGAAGCTTTCTTT.

The chain uses TRBV7-9 and TRBJ2-3; possibly TRBD1 or TRBD2 for D (5 bases each). Germline V CDR1 and CDR2: SEHNR, FQNEAQ (reference sequence). Trimming took 3 bases from V and 4 from J, leaving 11 bases between them. The CDR3 is 14 residues long. The CDR3 DNA sequence: TGTGCCAGCAGCTTGGGGGTGTCCCCAGATACGCAGTATTTT. Its translation: CASSLGVSPDTQYF.

This clonotype turned up a few times. The chain uses TRBV5-1 and TRBJ2-2, with D uncertain. Trimming stripped 1 base from V and 4 bases from J, with 14 bases between. The CDR3 has 16 amino acids. The germline V gene encodes CDR1 SGHRS and CDR2 YFSETQ. The CDR3 DNA sequence: TGCGCCAGCAGCTTGATGTCCCAGGATGGCACCGGGGAGCTGTTTTTT. Its translation: CASSLMSQDGTGELFF.

The chain links TRBV6-1 to TRBJ2-2; tentatively, D is TRBD1 (6 bases). CDR1 is MNHNS and CDR2 is SASEGT in the germline V gene. The CDR3 sequence is 16 residues long. V was pared by 9 bases and J by 0 bases, with 17 bases between. The CDR3 here is CASTSGDLPNTGELFF. CDR3 DNA sequence: TGTGCCAGTACCTCAGGGGACCTTCCGAACACCGGGGAGCTGTTTTTT.

This clonotype turned up a few times. This chain links TRBV5-1 with TRBJ1-6; tentatively, D is TRBD1 (6 bases). The germline V gene has CDR1 SGHRS and CDR2 YFSETQ. Trimming shortened V by 0 bases and J by 3 bases, and 13 bases separated the two germline ends. The CDR3 contains 17 residues. The CDR3 sequence is CASSLAIGQFYNSPLHF. CDR3 sequence (DNA): TGCGCCAGCAGCTTGGCCATCGGACAGTTCTATAATTCACCCCTCCACTTT.

The table lists this clonotype with a few counts. The V and J genes are TRBV7-2 and TRBJ2-7, with D maybe TRBD1 (7 bases). The CDR3 loop spans 14 amino acids. Germline V gives CDR1 SGHTA, CDR2 FQGNSA. Deletions cut 5 bases from V and 6 bases from J, with 17 bases between. CDR3: CASSPQTGRSEQYF. CDR3 nucleotide sequence: TGTGCCAGCAGCCCCCAGACAGGGAGGTCCGAGCAGTACTTC.

In this sample, this clonotype turned up many times. The gene calls are TRBV7-2 and TRBJ1-6; a weak D match, TRBD1 (5 bases). Germline V gene lookup returns CDR1 SGHTA and CDR2 FQGNSA. The CDR3 has 16 amino acids. Trimming left V 1 base short and J 10 bases short, with 17 bases between. The CDR3 is CASSLVGRRAGSPLHF. Here the CDR3 DNA reads TGTGCCAGCAGCTTAGTCGGACGCAGGGCGGGATCACCCCTCCACTTT.

This clonotype was seen only a few times. The V and J genes are TRBV4-3 and TRBJ1-6, with 8 bases identical to TRBD1. V dropped 3 bases and J dropped 9; count of bases not matched to a gene: 7. CDR3 size: 15 residues. Germline lookup yields CDR1 LGHNA and CDR2 YSLEER. The CDR3 DNA is TGCGCCAGCAGCCAGGACCCGGACAGGGCTTCACCCCTCCACTTT. Protein product: CASSQDPDRASPLHF.

This clonotype has more than one count but fewer than ten. The chain couples TRBV7-9 to TRBJ2-5; D unclear. Per germline, CDR1 SEHNR and CDR2 FQNEAQ (reference sequence). The CDR3 runs to 14 residues. The germline V and J ends were trimmed by 1 base and 5 bases, with 11 bases remaining between them. This chain's CDR3 is CASSLVRAAETQYF. DNA for the CDR3: TGTGCCAGCAGCTTAGTTCGGGCAGCGGAGACCCAGTACTTC.